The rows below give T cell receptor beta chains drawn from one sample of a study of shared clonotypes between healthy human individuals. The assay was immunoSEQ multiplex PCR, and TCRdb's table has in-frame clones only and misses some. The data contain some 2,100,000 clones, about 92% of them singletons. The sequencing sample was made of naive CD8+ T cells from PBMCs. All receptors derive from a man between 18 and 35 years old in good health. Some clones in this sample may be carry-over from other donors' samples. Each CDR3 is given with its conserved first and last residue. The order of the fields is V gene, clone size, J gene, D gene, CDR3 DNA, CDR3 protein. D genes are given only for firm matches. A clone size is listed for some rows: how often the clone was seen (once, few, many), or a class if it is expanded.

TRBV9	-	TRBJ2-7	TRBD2	TGTGCCAGCAGCGGCGGGGGATTCTACGAGCAGTACTTC	CASSGGGFYEQYF
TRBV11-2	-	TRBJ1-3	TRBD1	TGTGCCAGCAGCCCAAGGAAGGGGGCCTCCTCTGGAAACACCATATATTTT	CASSPRKGASSGNTIYF
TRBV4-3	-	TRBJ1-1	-	TGCGCCAGCAGCCCCACGCGACGGACGAACACTGAAGCTTTCTTT	CASSPTRRTNTEAFF
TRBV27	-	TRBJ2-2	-	TGTGCCAGCAGTTTAAGGGGCGGGGAGCTGTTTTTT	CASSLRGGELFF
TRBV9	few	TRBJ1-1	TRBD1	TGTGCCAGCAGCTTGGGACAGGGCACTGAAGCTTTCTTT	CASSLGQGTEAFF
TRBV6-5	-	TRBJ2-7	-	TGTGCCAGCAGTCCTGGACCGGACGAGCAGTACTTC	CASSPGPDEQYF
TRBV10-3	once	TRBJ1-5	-	TGTGCCATCAGTGATGAGGCAGGATTCCCCTATAGCAATCAGCCCCAGCATTTT	CAISDEAGFPYSNQPQHF
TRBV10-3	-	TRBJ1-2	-	TGTGCCACGAGATCTACTACTCTACTTAACTATGGCTACACCTTC	CATRSTTLLNYGYTF
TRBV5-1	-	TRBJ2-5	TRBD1	TGCGCCAGCAGAACTACAGGGGGCGGAGAGACCCAGTACTTC	CASRTTGGGETQYF
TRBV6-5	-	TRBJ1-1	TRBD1	TGTGCCAGCAGTTTGGGACAGGGGGCGGCTGAAGCTTTCTTT	CASSLGQGAAEAFF
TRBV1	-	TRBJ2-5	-	TGCACCAGCAGCCAAGAGATGAGGGGGGCAGTTCTAGCGGGACTCCCGGCGGAGACCCAGTACTTC	CTSSQEMRGAVLAGLPAETQYF
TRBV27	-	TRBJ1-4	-	TGTGCCAGCAGGACCATGGGGTATTCGGCTGAAAAACTGTTTTTT	CASRTMGYSAEKLFF
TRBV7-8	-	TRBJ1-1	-	TGTGCCAGCAGCCCGCCCAATCCCCAAGAAGCTTTCTTT	CASSPPNPQEAFF
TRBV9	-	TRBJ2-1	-	TGTGCCAGCAGCGGAGGGTCAGGATACAATGAGCAGTTCTTC	CASSGGSGYNEQFF
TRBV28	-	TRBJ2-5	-	TGTGCCAGCAGTACACCGGGATACCAAGAGACCCAGTACTTC	CASSTPGYQETQYF
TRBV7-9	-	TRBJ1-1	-	TGTGCCAGCAGCTCTAGTTCGAACACTGAAGCTTTCTTT	CASSSSSNTEAFF
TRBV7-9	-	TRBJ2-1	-	TGTGCCAGCAGCTTAGTGGCGGACTACAATGAGCAGTTCTTC	CASSLVADYNEQFF
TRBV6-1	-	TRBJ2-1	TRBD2	TGTGCCAGCAGTGACAAACCGGGCGGGAGGGCCGGGAATGAGCAGTTCTTC	CASSDKPGGRAGNEQFF
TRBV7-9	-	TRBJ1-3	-	TGTGCCAGCAGCTCCGAACCGAGTCCTGGAAACACCATATATTTT	CASSSEPSPGNTIYF
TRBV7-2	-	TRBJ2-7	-	TGTGCCAGCAGCTTAGTGTTCCCACTAGGGGAGCAGTACTTC	CASSLVFPLGEQYF
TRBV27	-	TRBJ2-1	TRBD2	TGTGCCAGCAGTTTGGGCGGGACTAGCGGGATCAATGAGCAGTTCTTC	CASSLGGTSGINEQFF
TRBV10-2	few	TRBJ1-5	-	TGCGCCAGCAGTGTTTCAGGGGTTCAGCCCCAGCATTTT	CASSVSGVQPQHF
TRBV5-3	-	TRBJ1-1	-	TGTGCCAGAAGCGCCGAAGCTTTCTTT	CARSAEAFF
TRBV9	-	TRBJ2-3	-	TGTGCCAGCAGGCCATCCTCGTCTAGCACAGATACGCAGTATTTT	CASRPSSSSTDTQYF
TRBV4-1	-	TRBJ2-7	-	TGCGCCAGCAGGGAGCGGGACAGCTCCTACGAGCAGTACTTC	CASRERDSSYEQYF
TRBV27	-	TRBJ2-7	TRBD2	TGTGCCAGCAGTTTATTTTTTGGCGGGAGCTCCTACGAGCAGTACTTC	CASSLFFGGSSYEQYF
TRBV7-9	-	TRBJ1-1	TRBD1	TGTGCCAGCAGCTTAGCGGGGACAGACCATAAGAAGATGAACACTGAAGCTTTCTTT	CASSLAGTDHKKMNTEAFF
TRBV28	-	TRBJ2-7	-	TGTGCCAGCAGTTTCGTCCCCACGGGGCAGTACTTC	CASSFVPTGQYF
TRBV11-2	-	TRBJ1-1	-	TGTGCCAGCAGCCCCTGGGACACCCTTTTGAGGACTGAAGCTTTCTTT	CASSPWDTLLRTEAFF
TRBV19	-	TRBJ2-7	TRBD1	TGTGCCAGTAGTTTACAGGGGCCCTCCTACGAGCAGTACTTC	CASSLQGPSYEQYF
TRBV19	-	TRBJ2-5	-	TGTGCCAGTAGTATCGGACTCTACCAAGAGACCCAGTACTTC	CASSIGLYQETQYF
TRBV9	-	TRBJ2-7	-	TGTGCCAGCAGCGTAGAACCCGGAGGCAAGAAGGGCCACGAGCAGTACTTC	CASSVEPGGKKGHEQYF
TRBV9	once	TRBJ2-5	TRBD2	TGTGCCAGCGGGGTGGAGGGGCTAGCGGGAGGTTCTATGGAGACCCAGTACTTC	CASGVEGLAGGSMETQYF
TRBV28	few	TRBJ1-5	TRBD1	TGTGCCAGCAGTCCGGACAGGGTCAATCAGCCCCAGCATTTT	CASSPDRVNQPQHF
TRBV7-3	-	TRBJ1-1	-	TGTGCCAGCAGCTTAACCCAGGGAGAGAACACTGAAGCTTTCTTT	CASSLTQGENTEAFF
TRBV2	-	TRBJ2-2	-	TGTGCCAGCAGTGATGCGCAGGGCGTTTGGACCGGGGAGCTGTTTTTT	CASSDAQGVWTGELFF
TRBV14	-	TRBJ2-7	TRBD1	TGTGCCAGCAGCCAAGAGTTGGGACAGGGGACCTACGAGCAGTACTTC	CASSQELGQGTYEQYF
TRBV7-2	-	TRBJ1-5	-	TGTGCCAGCAGCTTAGTAGTCCAGGGGAACCAGCCCCAGCATTTT	CASSLVVQGNQPQHF